The clone carrying this T cell receptor (beta chain) came up a few times. The source of the sample is a study of graft-versus-host responses after intestinal transplantation. The study's findings and limits: Present in recipient marrow, GvH clones included some that appeared first in ileum or blood.

Germline CDR1 LNHDA, CDR2 SQIVND (reference sequence). There are 13 residues in the CDR3. Trimming took off 3 bases at V and 7 bases at J, with 12 bases between the two ends. Co-plated with 200,000 CFSE-labeled responder cells were 200,000 irradiated, violet-dye-labeled stimulator cells. The repertoire was sequenced with immunoSEQ multiplex PCR; TCRdb's copy has only in-frame clones and lacks some. The data show 4,500 or so clones, about 26% seen once. The chain couples TRBV19 to TRBJ1-2, with D unresolved. This TCR was sampled from a human patient who was an organ donor for intestinal transplantation. The sample consisted of alloreactive CD8+ T cells from a mixed lymphocyte reaction culture, taken before transplantation. This sample's subset: CFSE-low proliferating T cells sorted from roughly 6-day pre-transplant mixed lymphocyte reaction (GvH or HvG direction). The CDR3 sequence: CASSIVGLGGYTF. In DNA, the CDR3 is TGTGCCAGTAGTATTGTGGGCCTCGGTGGCTACACCTTC.